The 26 T cell receptor beta chains below all came from one sample that was sequenced in a study of shared clonotypes between healthy human individuals. Some clones are missing from TCRdb's copy, which holds only in-frame ones; the method was immunoSEQ multiplex PCR. The data show some 1,100,000 clones, about four fifths seen once. Sequencing was carried out using memory CD4+ T cells from PBMCs. Subset given: CD45RA-negative fraction. The receptors come from a man aged 18 to 29 in good health. Some clones in this sample may be carry-over from other donors' samples.

The chain employs TRBV4-2 and TRBJ1-3, with D possibly TRBD1 on 5 matching bases. From germline, CDR1 is LGHNA and CDR2 YNFKEQ. This CDR3 has 15 amino acids. V lost 4 bases, J lost 0 bases, and 10 bases lay in between. The CDR3 DNA follows: TGTGCCAGCAGCCCGGGACCCTACTCTGGAAACACCATATATTTT. Its translation: CASSPGPYSGNTIYF.

This clone was seen repeatedly, ten times or more. Other DNA variants within this sample encode the same CDR3. The chain uses TRBV9 and TRBJ1-1; D may be TRBD1 (6 bases). With 4 bases removed from V and 6 bases from J, the gap between germline ends came to 16 bases. Germline V gives CDR1 SGDLS, CDR2 YYNGEE. CDR3 length equals 14 residues. The CDR3 nucleotides read TGTGCCAGCAGCAAAGGGCAGGGGAGATCTGAAGCTTTCTTT. Its protein product is CASSKGQGRSEAFF. Complete variable domain (other parts from reference TRBV9 and TRBJ1-1): DSGVTQTPKHLITATGQRVTLRCSPRSGDLSVYWYQQSLDQGLQFLIQYYNGEERAKGNILERFSAQQFPDLHSELNLSSLELGDSALYFCASSKGQGRSEAFFGQGTRLTVV.

Turning to this clone: This sample also contains other DNA sequences that code for the same CDR3. CDR3 nucleotide sequence: TGTGCCAGCAGCTTGGAACAGGGAGGGGACACTGAAGCTTTCTTT. It codes for CASSLEQGGDTEAFF. This rearrangement joins TRBV5-4 to TRBJ1-1, with D tentatively TRBD1 (6 bases). The CDR3 spans 15 residues. Germline values: CDR1 SGHNT, CDR2 YYREEE (reference sequence). With 0 bases removed from V and 3 bases from J, the gap between germline ends came to 12 bases.

This clone was seen a few times. This sequence joins TRBV11-1 and TRBJ2-7; tentative D call: TRBD1 (6 bases). CDR3 length: 14 amino acids. The V and J ends lost 5 bases and 3 bases respectively, with 14 bases between them. Germline V gene lookup returns CDR1 SGHAT and CDR2 FQDESV (reference sequence). CDR3 residues: CASSRRGTIYEQYF. The CDR3 DNA sequence: TGTGCCAGCAGCCGACGAGGGACAATCTACGAGCAGTACTTC.

V and J are TRBV27 and TRBJ1-5; D uncertain. Trimming took off 3 bases at V and 0 bases at J, with 9 bases between the two ends. Germline CDR1 reads MNHEY; CDR2 reads SMNVEV (reference sequence). This CDR3 has 15 amino acids. In nucleotides, the CDR3 is TGTGCCAGCAGTTTCAGAGGATATAGCAATCAGCCCCAGCATTTT. Protein: CASSFRGYSNQPQHF.

V gene TRBV29-1 combines with J gene TRBJ1-2; 9 bases match TRBD1. Trimming took 4 bases from V and 4 from J; bases not matched to a gene: 4. Germline V gene data show CDR1 as SQVTM and CDR2 as ANQGSEA. This CDR3 contains 13 residues. This CDR3 reads CSVGTGATYGYTF. In DNA form, the CDR3 reads TGCAGCGTTGGGACAGGGGCTACCTATGGCTACACCTTC.

This chain joins TRBV7-6 and TRBJ1-5, with 7 bases fitting TRBD1. Per the germline V gene, CDR1 is SGHVS and CDR2 is FNYEAQ. Trimming cost V 5 bases and J 5 bases; bases outside gene matches: 6. The CDR3 sequence is 14 residues long. DNA of the CDR3: TGTGCCAGCAGCCCTGACAGGGTGTATCAGCCCCAGCATTTT. Amino acids: CASSPDRVYQPQHF.

The V call is TRBV7-2, the J call TRBJ1-1, with D unresolved. Germline V gene sequence: CDR1 SGHTA, CDR2 FQGNSA. The CDR3 is made up of 13 amino acids. Trimming pared 3 bases from V and 1 base from J, leaving 6 bases between. DNA of the CDR3: TGTGCCAGCAGCTTCGCAAGGAACACTGAAGCTTTCTTT. Translating it yields CASSFARNTEAFF.

A remark on this clone: This clone may be a read error of a much larger clone one base away. Distinct nucleotide sequences in the sample also encode this CDR3. The V and J genes are TRBV11-2 and TRBJ1-1, with D possibly TRBD1 on 5 matching bases. Trimming removed 3 bases from V and 1 base from J, with 6 bases in between. This CDR3 comprises 13 residues. Per the germline V gene, CDR1 is SGHAT and CDR2 is FQNNGV. As DNA, the CDR3 is TGTGCCAGCAGCTTTGGGGGGAACACTGAAGCTTTCTTT. Translated: CASSFGGNTEAFF.

The chain is built from TRBV11-2 and TRBJ2-3; D unresolved. CDR1 SGHAT and CDR2 FQNNGV come from the germline V gene. This CDR3 comprises 15 residues. The ends were cut back, 2 bases at V and 6 bases at J, with 15 bases in the middle. The chain's CDR3 is CASSLIYPVGDTQYF. The CDR3 nucleotides read TGTGCCAGCAGCTTAATATATCCCGTAGGGGATACGCAGTATTTT. Combining the CDR3 with reference TRBV11-2 and TRBJ2-3 gives the whole variable domain EAGVAQSPRYKIIEKRQSVAFWCNPISGHATLYWYQQILGQGPKLLIQFQNNGVVDDSQLPKDRFSAERLKGVDSTLKIQPAKLEDSAVYLCASSLIYPVGDTQYFGPGTRLTVL.

This clone was counted ten times or more. The chain joins TRBV5-6 to TRBJ2-7, with D uncertain. CDR3 size: 13 residues. V was trimmed by 0 bases and J by 6 bases, leaving 10 bases between them. Germline-derived CDR1 and CDR2 are SGHDT and YYEEEE. CDR3 sequence (DNA): TGTGCCAGCAGCTTGGTAGGTTTTGCCGAGCAGTACTTC. It specifies CASSLVGFAEQYF.

The J gene is TRBJ1-3, the V gene TRBV18, with a tentative D call TRBD1 (5 bases). There are 16 residues in the CDR3. The V gene lost 0 bases and the J gene lost 3 bases, with 12 bases spanning the gap. CDR1 is KGHSH and CDR2 is LQKENI in the germline V gene. The CDR3 spells CASSPPSGTGGNTIYF. DNA for the CDR3: TGTGCCAGCTCACCACCGTCAGGGACTGGTGGAAACACCATATATTTT.

The chain joins TRBV5-1 to TRBJ2-1; 8 bases align to TRBD2. This CDR3 comprises 14 residues. Germline V gene data show CDR1 as SGHRS and CDR2 as YFSETQ. V shed 5 bases and J 9 bases; nucleotides not matched to a gene: 10. Written as DNA, the CDR3 is TGCGCCAGCAGACAGCTGGACCGGGGGGGTGAGCAGTTCTTC. This gives the protein CASRQLDRGGEQFF.

The chain combines TRBV27 with TRBJ2-3; D is undetermined. V lost 3 bases, J lost 0 bases, and 19 bases lay in between. Germline values: CDR1 MNHEY, CDR2 SMNVEV (reference sequence). The CDR3 totals 18 residues. As DNA, the CDR3 is TGTGCCAGCAGTTTGTTCCCACGGTTTGGCAGTAGCACAGATACGCAGTATTTT. It encodes CASSLFPRFGSSTDTQYF.

This chain links TRBV6-1 with TRBJ1-5, with TRBD1 matching 8 bases. V shed 5 bases and J 7 bases; nucleotides not matched to a gene: 7. Germline values: CDR1 MNHNS, CDR2 SASEGT. The CDR3 spans 14 residues. The CDR3 sequence is CASSPDRVAQPQHF. In DNA form, the CDR3 reads TGTGCCAGCAGTCCGGACAGGGTCGCCCAGCCCCAGCATTTT.

J is TRBJ2-1 and V is TRBV25-1; the D gene is possibly TRBD2 (6 bases). V was clipped by 7 bases and J by 2 bases, with 15 bases between them. The CDR3 covers 15 residues. The germline CDR1 and CDR2 sequences are MGHDK and SYGVNS. CDR3 in DNA: TGTGCCAGCATCCCCGGGAGCGGAACCTACAATGAGCAGTTCTTC. Its translation: CASIPGSGTYNEQFF.

This clone has a handful of counts. The V gene is TRBV25-1, the J gene TRBJ1-1, with D perhaps TRBD1 (5 bases). Germline V gene lookup returns CDR1 MGHDK and CDR2 SYGVNS. V was clipped by 8 bases and J by 8 bases, with 15 bases between them. The CDR3 spans 12 residues. The CDR3 sequence: CASGRALREAFF. The CDR3 DNA reads as TGTGCCAGCGGCAGGGCCCTTAGAGAAGCTTTCTTT. Full variable domain (outside the CDR3, taken from reference TRBV25-1 and TRBJ1-1): EADIYQTPRYLVIGTGKKITLECSQTMGHDKMYWYQQDPGMELHLIHYSYGVNSTEKGDLSSESTVSRIRTEHFPLTLESARPSHTSQYLCASGRALREAFFGQGTRLTVV.

The V gene is TRBV28, the J gene TRBJ2-5, with 9 positions matching TRBD1. The germline V gene has CDR1 MDHEN and CDR2 SYDVKM. J lost 5 bases, V lost 6 bases, and 7 bases had no gene match. The CDR3 runs 14 residues. CDR3 protein: CASRGTGSVETQYF. CDR3 coding DNA: TGTGCCAGCAGGGGGACAGGGTCCGTGGAGACCCAGTACTTC.

The chain combines TRBV19 with TRBJ2-3; 9 positions match TRBD2. CDR3 length equals 14 residues. Germline V gene sequence: CDR1 LNHDA, CDR2 SQIVND (reference sequence). The ends lost 6 bases at V and 6 bases at J; junction bases unmatched: 7. The CDR3, as DNA: TGTGCCAGTAGCACTAGCGGGCGTCCGGATACGCAGTATTTT. Amino acids: CASSTSGRPDTQYF.

The rearrangement uses TRBV4-1 and TRBJ1-1, with D unresolved. The germline V gene has CDR1 MGHRA and CDR2 YSYEKL. The CDR3 contains 14 residues. V dropped 5 bases and J dropped 1 base, with 11 bases sitting between them. CDR3 bases: TGCGCCAGCAGCGGGCCCCTAAAGAACACTGAAGCTTTCTTT. This encodes CASSGPLKNTEAFF.

V and J are TRBV10-1 and TRBJ2-3; TRBD1 agrees at 8 bases. The CDR3 covers 16 residues. The J segment lost 4 bases and the V segment lost 6 bases, leaving 12 bases of the junction unmatched. Germline assignment: CDR1 WNHNN and CDR2 SYGVQD (reference sequence). The CDR3 region has the DNA TGCGCCAGCAGCAGACAGGGGCGATCCCACGCAGATACGCAGTATTTT. Its protein is CASSRQGRSHADTQYF.

J is TRBJ1-2 and V is TRBV10-1, with D perhaps matching TRBD1 (6 bases). Trimming removed 6 bases at V and 1 base at J, with 6 bases between. The V gene's germline CDR1 is WNHNN and CDR2 SYGVQD (reference sequence). The CDR3 loop spans 12 amino acids. The CDR3 protein is CASRTGNYGYTF. The CDR3 nucleotides read TGCGCCAGCAGGACAGGTAACTATGGCTACACCTTC.

The genes are TRBV30 and TRBJ1-1, with TRBD1 identical over 10 bases. The CDR3 spans 14 residues. The junction had 4 bases not matched to a gene; V was cut back by 1 base and J by 5 bases. CDR1 is GTSNPN and CDR2 is SVGIG in the germline V gene (reference sequence). The CDR3 DNA is TGTGCCTGGAGTGCCGGACAGGGGGAAACTGAAGCTTTCTTT. It codes for CAWSAGQGETEAFF.

The gene calls are TRBV4-2 and TRBJ2-3, with TRBD2 matching 13 bases. Germline CDR1 reads LGHNA; CDR2 reads YNFKEQ. The length of the CDR3 is 19 residues. J gave up 1 base and V 4 bases, and 11 bases lay outside the gene matches. This chain's CDR3 is CASSLGLAGPQWGTDTQYF. The CDR3 DNA follows: TGTGCCAGCAGCCTGGGACTAGCGGGACCTCAGTGGGGCACAGATACGCAGTATTTT.

V is TRBV10-3 and J is TRBJ2-2; 7 positions match TRBD2. Per germline, CDR1 ENHRY and CDR2 SYGVKD. This CDR3 spans 17 amino acids. The J segment lost 2 bases and the V segment lost 0 bases, leaving 6 bases of the junction unmatched. The CDR3: CAISESGGAANTGELFF. DNA for the CDR3: TGTGCCATCAGTGAGTCGGGAGGGGCTGCTAACACCGGGGAGCTGTTTTTT.

The chain employs TRBV28 and TRBJ1-2; the D gene is possibly TRBD1 (5 bases). Trimming cost V 2 bases and J 2 bases, with 9 bases left between them. Per the germline V gene, CDR1 is MDHEN and CDR2 is SYDVKM. There are 14 residues in the CDR3. The CDR3 here is CASSLVWGNYGYTF. CDR3 bases: TGTGCCAGCAGTTTAGTGTGGGGGAACTATGGCTACACCTTC.